This T cell receptor beta chain was identified in a study of control samples from healthy donors and cancer patients. The V segment lost 2 bases and the J segment 5 bases; nucleotides outside the gene matches: 3. Germline loops: CDR1 SGHTA, CDR2 FQGNSA. The CDR3 contains 14 residues. Clones were read by immunoSEQ multiplex PCR, and TCRdb kept only the in-frame ones, dropping some. Of around 200,000 clones in the sample, 90% to 95% were seen once. The rearrangement links TRBV7-2 to TRBJ1-3; 7 bases line up with TRBD1. This clonotype was sampled from a woman between 25 and 40 years old in good health. Sequenced material: blood. Written as DNA, the CDR3 is TGTGCCAGCAGCTTACCAGGGGGTAGAAACACCATATATTTT. It specifies CASSLPGGRNTIYF.